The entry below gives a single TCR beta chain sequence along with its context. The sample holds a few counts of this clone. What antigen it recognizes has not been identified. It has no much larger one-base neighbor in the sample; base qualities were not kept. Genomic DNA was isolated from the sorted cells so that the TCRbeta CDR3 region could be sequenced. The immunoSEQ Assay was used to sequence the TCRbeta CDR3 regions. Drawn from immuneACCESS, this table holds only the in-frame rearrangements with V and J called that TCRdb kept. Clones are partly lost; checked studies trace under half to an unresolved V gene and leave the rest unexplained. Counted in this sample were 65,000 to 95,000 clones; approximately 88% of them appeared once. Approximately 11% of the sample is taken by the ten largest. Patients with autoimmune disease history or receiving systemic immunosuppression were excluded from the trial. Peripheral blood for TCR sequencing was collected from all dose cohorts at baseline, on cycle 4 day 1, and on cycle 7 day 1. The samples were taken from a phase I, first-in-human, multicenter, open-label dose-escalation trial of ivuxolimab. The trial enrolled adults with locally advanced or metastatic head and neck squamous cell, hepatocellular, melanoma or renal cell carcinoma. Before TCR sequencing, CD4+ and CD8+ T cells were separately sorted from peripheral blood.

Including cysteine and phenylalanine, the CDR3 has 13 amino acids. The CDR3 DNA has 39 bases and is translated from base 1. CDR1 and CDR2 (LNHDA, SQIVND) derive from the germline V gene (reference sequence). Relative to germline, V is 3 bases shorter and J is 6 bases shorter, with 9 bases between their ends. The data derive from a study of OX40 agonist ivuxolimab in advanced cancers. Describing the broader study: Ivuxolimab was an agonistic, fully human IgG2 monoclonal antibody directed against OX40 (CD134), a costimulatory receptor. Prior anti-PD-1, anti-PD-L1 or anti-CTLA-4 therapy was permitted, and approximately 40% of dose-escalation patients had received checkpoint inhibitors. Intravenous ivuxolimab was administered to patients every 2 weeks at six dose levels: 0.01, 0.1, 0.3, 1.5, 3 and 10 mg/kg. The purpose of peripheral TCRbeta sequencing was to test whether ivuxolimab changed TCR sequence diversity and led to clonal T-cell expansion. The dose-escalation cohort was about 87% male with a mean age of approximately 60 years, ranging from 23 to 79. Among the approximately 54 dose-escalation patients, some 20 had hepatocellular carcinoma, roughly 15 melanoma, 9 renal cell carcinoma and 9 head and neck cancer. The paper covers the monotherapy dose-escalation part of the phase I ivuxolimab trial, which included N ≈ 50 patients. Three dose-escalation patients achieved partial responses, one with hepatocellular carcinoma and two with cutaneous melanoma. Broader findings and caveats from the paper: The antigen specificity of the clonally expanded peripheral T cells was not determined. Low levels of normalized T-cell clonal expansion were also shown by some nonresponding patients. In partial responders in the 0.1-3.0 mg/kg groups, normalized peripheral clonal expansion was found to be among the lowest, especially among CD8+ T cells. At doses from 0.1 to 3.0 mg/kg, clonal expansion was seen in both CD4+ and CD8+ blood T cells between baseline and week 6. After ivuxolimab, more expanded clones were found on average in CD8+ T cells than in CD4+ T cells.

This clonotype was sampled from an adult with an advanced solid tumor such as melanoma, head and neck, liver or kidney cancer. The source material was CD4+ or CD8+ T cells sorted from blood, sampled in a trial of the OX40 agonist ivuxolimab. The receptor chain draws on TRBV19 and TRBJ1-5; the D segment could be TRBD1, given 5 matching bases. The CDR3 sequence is CASSIQGTQPQHF. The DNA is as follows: TGTGCCAGTAGTATCCAGGGTACTCAGCCCCAGCATTTT.